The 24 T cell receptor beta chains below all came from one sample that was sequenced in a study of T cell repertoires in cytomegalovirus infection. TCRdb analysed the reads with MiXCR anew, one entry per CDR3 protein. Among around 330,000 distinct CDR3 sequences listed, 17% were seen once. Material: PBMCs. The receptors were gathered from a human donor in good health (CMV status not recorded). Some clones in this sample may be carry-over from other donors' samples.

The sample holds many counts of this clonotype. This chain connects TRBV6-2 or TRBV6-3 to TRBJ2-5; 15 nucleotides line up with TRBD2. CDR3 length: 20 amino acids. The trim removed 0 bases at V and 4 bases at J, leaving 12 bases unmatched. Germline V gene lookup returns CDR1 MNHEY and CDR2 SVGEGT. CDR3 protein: CASSYSMGLAGGRGGETQYF. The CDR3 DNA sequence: TGTGCCAGCAGTTACTCGATGGGACTAGCGGGGGGCCGGGGAGGAGAGACCCAGTACTTC.

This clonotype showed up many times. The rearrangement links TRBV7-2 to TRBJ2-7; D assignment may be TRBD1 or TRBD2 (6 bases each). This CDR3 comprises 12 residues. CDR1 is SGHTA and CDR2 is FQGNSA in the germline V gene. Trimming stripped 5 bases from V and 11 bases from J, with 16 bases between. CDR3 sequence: CASSLGGGQEYF. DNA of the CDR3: TGTGCCAGCAGCCTCGGTGGGGGGCAGGAGTACTTC.

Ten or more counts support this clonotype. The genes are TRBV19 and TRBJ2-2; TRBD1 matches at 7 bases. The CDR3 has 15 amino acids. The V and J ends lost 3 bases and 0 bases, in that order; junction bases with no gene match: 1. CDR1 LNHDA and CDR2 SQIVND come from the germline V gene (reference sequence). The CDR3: CASSMTGTNTGELFF. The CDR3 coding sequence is TGTGCCAGTAGTATGACAGGGACGAACACCGGGGAGCTGTTTTTT.

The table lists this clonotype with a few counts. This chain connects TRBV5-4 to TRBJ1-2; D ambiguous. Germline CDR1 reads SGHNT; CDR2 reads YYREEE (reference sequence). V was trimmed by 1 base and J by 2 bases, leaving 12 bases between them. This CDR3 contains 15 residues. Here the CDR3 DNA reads TGTGCCAGCAGCTTGTTCCCGGGAGGAAACTATGGCTACACCTTC. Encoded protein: CASSLFPGGNYGYTF. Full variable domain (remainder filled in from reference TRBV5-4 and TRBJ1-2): ETGVTQSPTHLIKTRGQQVTLRCSSQSGHNTVSWYQQALGQGPQFIFQYYREEENGRGNFPPRFSGLQFPNYSSELNVNALELDDSALYLCASSLFPGGNYGYTFGSGTRLTVV.

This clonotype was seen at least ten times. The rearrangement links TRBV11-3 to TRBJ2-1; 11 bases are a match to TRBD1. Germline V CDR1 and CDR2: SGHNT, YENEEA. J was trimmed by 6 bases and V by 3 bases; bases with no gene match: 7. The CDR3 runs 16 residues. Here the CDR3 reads CASSFGDRGVPNEQFF. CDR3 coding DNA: TGTGCCAGCAGCTTTGGGGACAGGGGGGTTCCCAATGAGCAGTTCTTC.

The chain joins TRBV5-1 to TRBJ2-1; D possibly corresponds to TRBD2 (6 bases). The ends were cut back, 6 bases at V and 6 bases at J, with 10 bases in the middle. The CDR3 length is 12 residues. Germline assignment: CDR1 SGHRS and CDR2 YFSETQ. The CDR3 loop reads CASTVGGNEQFF. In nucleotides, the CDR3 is TGCGCCAGCACCGTCGGGGGCAATGAGCAGTTCTTC.

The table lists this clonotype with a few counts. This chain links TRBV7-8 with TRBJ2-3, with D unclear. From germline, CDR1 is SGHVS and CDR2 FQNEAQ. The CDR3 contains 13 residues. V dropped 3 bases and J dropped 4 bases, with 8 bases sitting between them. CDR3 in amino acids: CASSFRSADTQYF. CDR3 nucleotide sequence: TGTGCCAGCAGCTTCAGGTCCGCAGATACGCAGTATTTT.

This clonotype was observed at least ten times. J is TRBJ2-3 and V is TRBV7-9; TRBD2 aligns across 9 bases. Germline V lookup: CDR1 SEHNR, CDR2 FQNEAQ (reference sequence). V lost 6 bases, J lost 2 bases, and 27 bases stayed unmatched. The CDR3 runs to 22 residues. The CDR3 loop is CASRQPVDRLAGSQRYTDTQYF. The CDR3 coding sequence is TGTGCCAGCAGGCAACCCGTGGATCGTCTAGCGGGGAGCCAACGTTACACAGATACGCAGTATTTT.

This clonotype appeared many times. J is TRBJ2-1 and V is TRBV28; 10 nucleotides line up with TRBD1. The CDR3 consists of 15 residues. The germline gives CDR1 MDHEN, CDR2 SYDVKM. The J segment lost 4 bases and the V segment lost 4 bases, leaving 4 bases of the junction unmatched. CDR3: CASSSTGGGYNEQFF. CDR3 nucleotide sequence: TGTGCCAGCAGTTCGACAGGGGGCGGGTACAATGAGCAGTTCTTC.

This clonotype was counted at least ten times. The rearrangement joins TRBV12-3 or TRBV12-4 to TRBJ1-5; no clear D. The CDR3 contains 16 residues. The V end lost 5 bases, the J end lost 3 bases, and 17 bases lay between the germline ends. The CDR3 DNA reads TGTGCCAGCAGTCTTGGGCCGCCGATAGTCAATCAGCCCCAGCATTTT. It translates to CASSLGPPIVNQPQHF.

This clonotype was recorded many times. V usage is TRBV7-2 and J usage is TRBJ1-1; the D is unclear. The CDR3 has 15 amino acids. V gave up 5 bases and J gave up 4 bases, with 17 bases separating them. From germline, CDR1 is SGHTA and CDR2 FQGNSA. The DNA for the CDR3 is TGTGCCAGCAGCCTGACTGGGGTTGGAGGCACTGAAGCTTTCTTT. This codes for CASSLTGVGGTEAFF.

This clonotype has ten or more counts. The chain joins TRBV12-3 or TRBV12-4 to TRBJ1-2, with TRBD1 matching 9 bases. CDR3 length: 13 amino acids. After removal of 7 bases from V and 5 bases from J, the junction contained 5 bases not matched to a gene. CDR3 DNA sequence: TGTGCCAGCACACCGGGACAGGGATATGGCTACACCTTC. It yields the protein CASTPGQGYGYTF.

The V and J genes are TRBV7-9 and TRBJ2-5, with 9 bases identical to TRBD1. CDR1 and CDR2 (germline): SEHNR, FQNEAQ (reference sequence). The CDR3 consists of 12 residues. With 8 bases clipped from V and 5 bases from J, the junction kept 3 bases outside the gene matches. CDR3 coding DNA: TGTGCCAGCGCGACAGGGGGTGAGACCCAGTACTTC. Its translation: CASATGGETQYF.

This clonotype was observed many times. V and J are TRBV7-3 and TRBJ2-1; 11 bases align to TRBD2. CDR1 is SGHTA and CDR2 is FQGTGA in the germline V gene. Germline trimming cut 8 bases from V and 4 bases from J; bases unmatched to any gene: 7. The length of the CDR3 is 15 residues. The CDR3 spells CASSETSGVYNEQFF. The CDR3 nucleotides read TGTGCCAGCTCAGAGACTAGCGGGGTTTACAATGAGCAGTTCTTC. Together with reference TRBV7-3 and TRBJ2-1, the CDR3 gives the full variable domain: GAGVSQTPSNKVTEKGKYVELRCDPISGHTALYWYRQSLGQGPEFLIYFQGTGAADDSGLPNDRFFAVRPEGSVSTLKIQRTERGDSAVYLCASSETSGVYNEQFFGPGTRLTVL.

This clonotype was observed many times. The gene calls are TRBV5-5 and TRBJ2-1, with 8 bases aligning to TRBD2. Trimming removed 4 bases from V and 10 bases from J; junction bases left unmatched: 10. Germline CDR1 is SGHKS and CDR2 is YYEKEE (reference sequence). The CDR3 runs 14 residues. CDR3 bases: TGTGCCAGCAGCGTGCGCGGGGGGTCGGGAGAGCAGTTCTTC. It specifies CASSVRGGSGEQFF. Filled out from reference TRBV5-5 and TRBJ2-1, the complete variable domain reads DAGVTQSPTHLIKTRGQQVTLRCSPISGHKSVSWYQQVLGQGPQFIFQYYEKEERGRGNFPDRFSARQFPNYSSELNVNALLLGDSALYLCASSVRGGSGEQFFGPGTRLTVL.

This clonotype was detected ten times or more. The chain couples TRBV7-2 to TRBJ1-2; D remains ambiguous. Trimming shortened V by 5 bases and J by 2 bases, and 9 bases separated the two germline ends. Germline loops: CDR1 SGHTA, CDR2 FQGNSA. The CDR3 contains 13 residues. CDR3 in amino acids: CASSPSQNYGYTF. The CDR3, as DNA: TGTGCCAGCAGCCCTAGTCAGAACTATGGCTACACCTTC.

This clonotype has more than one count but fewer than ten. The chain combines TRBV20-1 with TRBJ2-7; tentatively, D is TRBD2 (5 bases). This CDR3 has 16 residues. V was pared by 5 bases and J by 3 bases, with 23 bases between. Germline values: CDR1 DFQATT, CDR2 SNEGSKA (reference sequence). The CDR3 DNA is TGCAGTGCTTCGAGTCGGGGTTTTTTAAGGAACTACGAGCAGTACTTC. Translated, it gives CSASSRGFLRNYEQYF.

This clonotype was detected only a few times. The CDR3: CASSSVTISYNEQFF. CDR3 DNA: TGTGCCAGCAGTTCAGTGACAATCTCCTACAATGAGCAGTTCTTC. V and J are TRBV27 and TRBJ2-1; D call uncertain. V shed 4 bases and J shed 0 bases, with 10 bases lying between them. Germline-derived CDR1 and CDR2 are MNHEY and SMNVEV (reference sequence). The CDR3 consists of 15 residues.

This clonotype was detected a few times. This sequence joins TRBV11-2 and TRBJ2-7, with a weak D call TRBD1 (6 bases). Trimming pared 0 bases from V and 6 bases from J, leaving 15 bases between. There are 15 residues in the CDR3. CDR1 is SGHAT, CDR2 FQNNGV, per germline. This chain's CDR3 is CASSLEVQGYGEQYF. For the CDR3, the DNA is TGTGCCAGCAGCTTAGAGGTCCAGGGGTATGGCGAGCAGTACTTC.

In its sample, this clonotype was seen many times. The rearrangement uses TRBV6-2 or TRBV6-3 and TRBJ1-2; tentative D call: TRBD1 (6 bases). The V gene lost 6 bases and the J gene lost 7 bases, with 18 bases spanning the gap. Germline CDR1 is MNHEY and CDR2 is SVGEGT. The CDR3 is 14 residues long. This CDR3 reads CASSQGTLETGYTF. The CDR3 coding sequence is TGTGCCAGCAGCCAAGGGACACTGGAGACTGGCTACACCTTC.

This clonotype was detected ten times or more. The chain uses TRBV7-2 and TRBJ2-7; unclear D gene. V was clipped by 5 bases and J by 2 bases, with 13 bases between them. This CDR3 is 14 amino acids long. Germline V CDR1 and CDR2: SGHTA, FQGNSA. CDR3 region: CASSLPGSAYEQYF. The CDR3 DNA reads TGTGCCAGCAGCCTCCCCGGGTCCGCCTACGAGCAGTACTTC.

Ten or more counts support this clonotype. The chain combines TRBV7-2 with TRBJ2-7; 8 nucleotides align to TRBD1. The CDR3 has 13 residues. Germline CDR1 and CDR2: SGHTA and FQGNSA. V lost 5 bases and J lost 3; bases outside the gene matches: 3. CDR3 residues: CASSADRDYEQYF. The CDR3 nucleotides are TGTGCCAGCAGCGCGGACAGGGACTACGAGCAGTACTTC.

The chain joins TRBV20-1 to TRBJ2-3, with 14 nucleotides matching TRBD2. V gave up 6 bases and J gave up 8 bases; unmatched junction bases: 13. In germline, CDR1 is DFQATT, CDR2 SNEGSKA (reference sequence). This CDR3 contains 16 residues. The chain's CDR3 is CSAPKGLAGGGGTQYF. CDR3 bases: TGCAGTGCCCCTAAAGGACTAGCGGGGGGTGGCGGTACGCAGTATTTT.

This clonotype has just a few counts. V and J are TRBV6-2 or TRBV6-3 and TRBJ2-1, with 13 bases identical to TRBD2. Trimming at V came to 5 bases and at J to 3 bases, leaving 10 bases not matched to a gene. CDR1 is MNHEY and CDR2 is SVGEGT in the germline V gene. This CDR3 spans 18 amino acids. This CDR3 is CASSQLAGGPTDYNEQFF. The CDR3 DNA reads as TGTGCCAGCAGTCAACTAGCGGGGGGGCCCACCGACTACAATGAGCAGTTCTTC.